This paragraph reports one TCR beta chain. The data stem from a study of blood T cell repertoires in COVID-19. Libraries were prepared by immunoSEQ multiplex PCR; TCRdb keeps only in-frame clonotypes and omits some of them. The sample has some 270,000 clones; approximately 89% are singletons. The V and J ends lost 6 bases and 4 bases, in that order; junction bases with no gene match: 7. Germline V lookup: CDR1 SGHTA, CDR2 FQGNSA. The CDR3 runs to 14 residues. The chain carries TRBV7-2 and TRBJ2-3; TRBD1 agrees at 7 bases. What was sequenced was peripheral blood. The clonotype comes from a woman between 40 and 50 years old who had recovered from COVID-19. As DNA, the CDR3 is TGTGCCAGCAGTTCTTGGACAGGTCCAGATACGCAGTATTTT. It yields the protein CASSSWTGPDTQYF.